Sequencing of this T cell receptor (beta chain) was carried out in a study of T cells in Graves' hyperthyroidism and ophthalmopathy. This CDR3 is 15 amino acids long. Germline V CDR1 and CDR2: KGHDR, SFDVKD. V was trimmed by 1 base and J by 4 bases, leaving 10 bases between them. RNA transcripts gave rise to amplified TCR beta CDR3 regions. The HTBI primer set served for first-round RT-PCR of the TCR CDR3. TCRdb reprocessed the multiplex PCR reads via MiXCR and lists one record per CDR3 protein. The sample contains about 400,000 distinct CDR3 sequences, 15% of which appear only once. This clonotype was seen only a few times. Its specificity is not known. Uncontrolled infections, other autoimmune diseases, pregnancy or lactation led to exclusion of patients. General study points: Blood also carried most thyroid clonotypes expanded above 0.001.

The J gene is TRBJ2-1, the V gene TRBV24-1; TRBD1 might be the D (6 bases). This TCR came from a woman aged 30 to 39 with Graves' hyperthyroidism. What was sequenced was blood. Written as DNA, the CDR3 is TGTGCCACCAGTGATTTTTTCAGGGGTTACAATGAGCAGTTCTTC. The encoded protein is CATSDFFRGYNEQFF.